This T cell receptor (beta chain) was identified during a study of control samples from healthy donors and cancer patients. V shed 6 bases and J shed 1 base, with 18 bases lying between them. From germline, CDR1 is MDHEN and CDR2 SYDVKM. The CDR3 loop spans 16 amino acids. The method was immunoSEQ multiplex PCR; TCRdb's version includes in-frame clones alone and lacks a portion of them. The sample contains just under 150,000 clones, 75% to 95% of which appear only once. Sequenced input: blood. The chain combines TRBV28 with TRBJ1-2; weak D call: TRBD1 (6 bases). The origin of this receptor is a young man in good health. The CDR3 DNA follows: TGTGCCAGCAGCCTGGGGGCAGTCGAACTTAACTATGGCTACACCTTC. Its protein product is CASSLGAVELNYGYTF.